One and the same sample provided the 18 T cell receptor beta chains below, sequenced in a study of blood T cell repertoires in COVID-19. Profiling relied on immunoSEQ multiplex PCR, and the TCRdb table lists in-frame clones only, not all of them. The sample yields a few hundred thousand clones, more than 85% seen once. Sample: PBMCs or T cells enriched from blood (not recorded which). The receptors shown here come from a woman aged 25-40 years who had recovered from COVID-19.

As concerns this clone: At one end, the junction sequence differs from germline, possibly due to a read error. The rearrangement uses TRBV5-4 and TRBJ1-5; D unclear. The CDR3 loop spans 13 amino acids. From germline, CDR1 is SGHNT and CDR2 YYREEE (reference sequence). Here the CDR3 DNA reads TGTGCCAGCAGTTTGGACCCTAGCCAGCCCCAGCATTTT. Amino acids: CASSLDPSQPQHF.

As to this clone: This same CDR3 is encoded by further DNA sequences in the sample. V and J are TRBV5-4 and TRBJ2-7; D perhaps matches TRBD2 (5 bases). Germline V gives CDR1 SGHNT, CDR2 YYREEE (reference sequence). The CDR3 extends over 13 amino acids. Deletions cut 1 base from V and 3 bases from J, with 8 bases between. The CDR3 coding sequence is TGTGCCAGCAGCTTGAAAGGGAGCTACGAGCAGTACTTC. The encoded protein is CASSLKGSYEQYF.

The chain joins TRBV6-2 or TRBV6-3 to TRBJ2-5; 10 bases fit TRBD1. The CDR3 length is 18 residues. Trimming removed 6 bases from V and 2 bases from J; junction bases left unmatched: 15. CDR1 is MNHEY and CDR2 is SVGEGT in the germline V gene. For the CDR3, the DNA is TGTGCCAGCAGACCTTCCTTCCGGGACAGGGGTCTACAAGAGACCCAGTACTTC. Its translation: CASRPSFRDRGLQETQYF.

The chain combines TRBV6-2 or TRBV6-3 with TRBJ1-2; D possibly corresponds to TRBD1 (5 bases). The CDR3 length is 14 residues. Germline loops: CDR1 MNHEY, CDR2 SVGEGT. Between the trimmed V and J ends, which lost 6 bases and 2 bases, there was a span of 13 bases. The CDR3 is CASSRTLGNYGYTF. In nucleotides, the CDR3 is TGTGCCAGCAGCCGGACACTGGGAAACTATGGCTACACCTTC.

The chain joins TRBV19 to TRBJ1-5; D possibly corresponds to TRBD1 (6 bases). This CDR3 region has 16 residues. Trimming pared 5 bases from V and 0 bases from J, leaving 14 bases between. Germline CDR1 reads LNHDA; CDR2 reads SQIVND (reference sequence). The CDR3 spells CASSSQQGNSNQPQHF. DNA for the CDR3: TGTGCCAGTAGTTCCCAACAGGGCAATAGCAATCAGCCCCAGCATTTT.

The CDR3 loop reads CASSFRETGEAFF. The CDR3 bases are TGTGCCAGCAGCTTTCGAGAGACAGGGGAAGCTTTCTTT. This rearrangement joins TRBV7-2 to TRBJ1-1, with TRBD1 matching 7 bases. This CDR3 spans 13 amino acids. Germline CDR1 is SGHTA and CDR2 is FQGNSA. Unmatched junction bases numbered 6, after V lost 3 bases and J lost 8 bases.

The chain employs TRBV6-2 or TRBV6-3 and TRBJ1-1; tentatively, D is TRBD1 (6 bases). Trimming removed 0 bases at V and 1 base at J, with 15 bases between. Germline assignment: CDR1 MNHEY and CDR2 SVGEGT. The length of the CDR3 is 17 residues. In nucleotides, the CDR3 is TGTGCCAGCAGTTACTCGAATGCTTGGGACAAGAACACTGAAGCTTTCTTT. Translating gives CASSYSNAWDKNTEAFF.

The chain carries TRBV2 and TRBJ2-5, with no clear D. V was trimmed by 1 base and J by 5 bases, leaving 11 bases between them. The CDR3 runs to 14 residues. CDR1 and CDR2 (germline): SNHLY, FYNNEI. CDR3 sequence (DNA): TGTGCCAGCAGTGAAGGGCTAGATGGGGAGACCCAGTACTTC. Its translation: CASSEGLDGETQYF.

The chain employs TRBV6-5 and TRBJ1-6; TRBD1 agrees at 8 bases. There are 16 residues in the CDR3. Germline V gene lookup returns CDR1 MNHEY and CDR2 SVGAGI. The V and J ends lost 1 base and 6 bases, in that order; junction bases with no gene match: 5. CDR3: CASSYWGRGLNSPLHF. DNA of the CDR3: TGTGCCAGCAGTTACTGGGGCAGGGGGCTTAATTCACCCCTCCACTTT.

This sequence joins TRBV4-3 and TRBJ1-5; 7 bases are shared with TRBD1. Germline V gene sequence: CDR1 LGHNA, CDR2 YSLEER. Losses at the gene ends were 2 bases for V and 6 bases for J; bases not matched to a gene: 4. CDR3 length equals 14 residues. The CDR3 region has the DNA TGCGCCAGCAGCCAACGACAGGGAGGTCAGCCCCAGCATTTT. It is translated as CASSQRQGGQPQHF.

CDR3 DNA: TGCGCCAGCAGCGCTAGCGGGGAGCACGAAGAGACCCAGTACTTC. It is translated as CASSASGEHEETQYF. The V and J genes are TRBV5-1 and TRBJ2-5, with TRBD2 matching over 9 bases. Germline assignment: CDR1 SGHRS and CDR2 YFSETQ. Trimming removed 4 bases from V and 3 bases from J; junction bases left unmatched: 7. The CDR3 is 15 amino acids.

The CDR3 is CASSQGMGTSYEQYF. The CDR3 DNA reads TGCGCCAGCAGCCAAGGAATGGGGACATCCTACGAGCAGTACTTC. This chain connects TRBV4-3 to TRBJ2-7; D possibly corresponds to TRBD1 (6 bases). V dropped 1 base and J dropped 1 base, with 11 bases sitting between them. CDR3 length: 15 amino acids. Germline V CDR1 and CDR2: LGHNA, YSLEER.

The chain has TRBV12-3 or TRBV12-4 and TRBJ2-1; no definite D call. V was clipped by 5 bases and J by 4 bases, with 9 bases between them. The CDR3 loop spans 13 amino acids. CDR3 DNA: TGTGCCAGCAGTCCTAACGGTTACAATGAGCAGTTCTTC. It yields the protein CASSPNGYNEQFF.

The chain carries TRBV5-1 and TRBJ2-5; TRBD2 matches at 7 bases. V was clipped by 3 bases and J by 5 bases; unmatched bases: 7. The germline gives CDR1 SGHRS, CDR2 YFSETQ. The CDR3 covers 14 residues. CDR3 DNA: TGCGCCAGCAGCTCCCTGGGGAGGGACGAGACCCAGTACTTC. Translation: CASSSLGRDETQYF.

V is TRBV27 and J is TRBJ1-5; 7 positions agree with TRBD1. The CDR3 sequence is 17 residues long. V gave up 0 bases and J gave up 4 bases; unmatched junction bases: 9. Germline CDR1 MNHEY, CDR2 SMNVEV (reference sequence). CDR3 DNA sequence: TGTGCCAGCAGTTTATCGCCTGGGACAGCTGGTAATCAGCCCCAGCATTTT. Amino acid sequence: CASSLSPGTAGNQPQHF.

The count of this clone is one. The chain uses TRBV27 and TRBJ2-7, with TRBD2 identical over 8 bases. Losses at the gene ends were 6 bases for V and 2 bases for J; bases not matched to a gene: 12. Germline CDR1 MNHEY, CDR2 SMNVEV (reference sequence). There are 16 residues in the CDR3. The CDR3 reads CASRTLSGLVTYEQYF. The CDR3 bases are TGTGCCAGCAGAACACTCTCGGGACTAGTAACCTACGAGCAGTACTTC.

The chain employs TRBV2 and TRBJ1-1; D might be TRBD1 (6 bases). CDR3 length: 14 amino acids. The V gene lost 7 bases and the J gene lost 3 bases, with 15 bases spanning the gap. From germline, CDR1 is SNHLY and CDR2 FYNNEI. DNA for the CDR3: TGTGCCAGCAAGGGGACATCTGCGGACACTGAAGCTTTCTTT. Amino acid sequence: CASKGTSADTEAFF. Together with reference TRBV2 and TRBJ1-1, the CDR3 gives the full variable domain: EPEVTQTPSHQVTQMGQEVILRCVPISNHLYFYWYRQILGQKVEFLVSFYNNEISEKSEIFDDQFSVERPDGSNFTLKIRSTKLEDSAMYFCASKGTSADTEAFFGQGTRLTVV.

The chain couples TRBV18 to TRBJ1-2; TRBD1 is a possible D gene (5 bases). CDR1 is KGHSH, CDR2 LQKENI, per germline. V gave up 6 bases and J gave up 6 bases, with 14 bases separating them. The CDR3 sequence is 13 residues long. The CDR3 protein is CASSRPGGNGYTF. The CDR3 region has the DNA TGTGCCAGCTCCCGACCGGGGGGGAATGGCTACACCTTC.